Below are 22 T cell receptor beta chains sequenced from a single sample in a study of shared clonotypes between healthy human individuals. Sequencing used immunoSEQ multiplex PCR; TCRdb keeps in-frame clones, though not all of them. The table includes 850,000 to 1,200,000 clones, roughly 80% detected once. The sample was memory CD4+ T cells sorted from blood. Documented subset: CD45RA-negative fraction. The receptors were sampled from a man between 18 and 29 years old in good health.

The rearrangement links TRBV6-6 to TRBJ1-6; D is unresolved. The CDR3 has 13 residues. Germline V CDR1 and CDR2: MNHNY, SVGAGI (reference sequence). V was clipped by 8 bases and J by 7 bases, with 12 bases between them. CDR3 sequence reads: CASPPVLNSPLHF. In DNA, the CDR3 is TGTGCCAGCCCCCCCGTACTAAATTCACCCCTCCACTTT.

The chain recombines TRBV5-1 with TRBJ1-6; the D gene is possibly TRBD1 (5 bases). Germline V CDR1 and CDR2: SGHRS, YFSETQ. The CDR3 totals 16 residues. Trimming stripped 0 bases from V and 6 bases from J, with 13 bases between. The CDR3 sequence is CASSLEGATVNSPLHF. The CDR3, as DNA: TGCGCCAGCAGCTTGGAAGGGGCGACCGTTAATTCACCCCTCCACTTT.

The chain couples TRBV2 to TRBJ2-5; possibly TRBD2 for D (6 bases). In germline, CDR1 is SNHLY, CDR2 FYNNEI. V was clipped by 3 bases and J by 4 bases, with 15 bases between them. This CDR3 contains 15 residues. CDR3 in amino acids: CASSEGNQGLETQYF. CDR3 coding DNA: TGTGCCAGCAGTGAGGGGAATCAGGGACTAGAGACCCAGTACTTC.

The chain joins TRBV6-1 to TRBJ2-2; TRBD1 is a possible D gene (5 bases). The CDR3 contains 16 residues. V dropped 4 bases and J dropped 4 bases, with 16 bases sitting between them. CDR1 is MNHNS, CDR2 SASEGT, per germline. CDR3 in amino acids: CASSVSQGSGTGELFF. The CDR3 DNA reads TGTGCCAGCAGTGTTAGTCAGGGAAGTGGCACCGGGGAGCTGTTTTTT.

The sample holds one count of this clone. At the DNA level, this CDR3 is encoded by other sequences in the same sample as well. The chain is built from TRBV15 and TRBJ2-7; 8 bases line up with TRBD2. The germline CDR1 and CDR2 sequences are LNHNV and YYDKDF (reference sequence). J gave up 1 base and V 2 bases, and 1 base lay outside the gene matches. The CDR3 spans 14 residues. CDR3 sequence reads: CATSRTGGSYEQYF. CDR3 in DNA: TGTGCCACCAGCAGAACGGGAGGGTCCTACGAGCAGTACTTC.

The chain recombines TRBV11-3 with TRBJ2-2; 11 nucleotides match TRBD1. The V gene's germline CDR1 is SGHNT and CDR2 YENEEA. Trimming cost V 1 base and J 5 bases; bases outside gene matches: 3. The length of the CDR3 is 16 residues. The CDR3 sequence is CASSLAGTGGTGELFF. Written as DNA, the CDR3 is TGTGCCAGCAGCTTAGCCGGGACAGGGGGGACCGGGGAGCTGTTTTTT.

CDR3 amino acids: CASSFPPPGHEQYF. The CDR3 nucleotides are TGTGCCAGCAGTTTCCCCCCCCCAGGTCACGAGCAGTACTTC. The rearrangement joins TRBV28 to TRBJ2-7; D is undetermined. This CDR3 spans 14 amino acids. V shed 3 bases and J shed 5 bases, with 14 bases lying between them. From germline, CDR1 is MDHEN and CDR2 SYDVKM.

The V gene is TRBV19, the J gene TRBJ2-7; 8 nucleotides agree with TRBD2. Germline V lookup: CDR1 LNHDA, CDR2 SQIVND (reference sequence). V shed 8 bases and J 5 bases; nucleotides not matched to a gene: 11. The CDR3 extends over 14 amino acids. The CDR3 DNA reads TGTGCCAGTGCCGGGGGGGGCCAGGACAACGAGCAGTACTTC. This gives the protein CASAGGGQDNEQYF. Full variable domain (remainder filled in from reference TRBV19 and TRBJ2-7): DGGITQSPKYLFRKEGQNVTLSCEQNLNHDAMYWYRQDPGQGLRLIYYSQIVNDFQKGDIAEGYSVSREKKESFPLTVTSAQKNPTAFYLCASAGGGQDNEQYFGPGTRLTVT.

V gene TRBV6-1 combines with J gene TRBJ1-1, with D perhaps matching TRBD1 (6 bases). Looked up from germline, CDR1 is MNHNS and CDR2 is SASEGT. The ends were cut back, 10 bases at V and 3 bases at J, with 21 bases in the middle. This CDR3 is built from 15 residues. CDR3 sequence reads: CATLPPPDRYTEAFF. CDR3 DNA sequence: TGTGCCACCTTACCCCCCCCGGACAGATACACTGAAGCTTTCTTT.

As DNA, the CDR3 is TGTGCCAGCGGTACAACTGGGGTTCCCCAAGAGACCCAGTACTTC. This codes for CASGTTGVPQETQYF. The chain couples TRBV5-6 to TRBJ2-5; no firm D call. Trimming removed 7 bases from V and 1 base from J, with 17 bases in between. CDR1 is SGHDT, CDR2 YYEEEE, per germline. The CDR3 covers 15 residues.

The chain carries TRBV2 and TRBJ1-1; tentative D call: TRBD1 (5 bases). V was clipped by 6 bases and J by 4 bases, with 12 bases between them. This CDR3 has 13 amino acids. The germline gives CDR1 SNHLY, CDR2 FYNNEI. The CDR3 loop reads CASRGSGGTEAFF. CDR3 in DNA: TGTGCCAGCAGGGGGTCCGGGGGCACTGAAGCTTTCTTT. Using reference TRBV2 and TRBJ1-1 for the parts outside the CDR3, the full variable domain is EPEVTQTPSHQVTQMGQEVILRCVPISNHLYFYWYRQILGQKVEFLVSFYNNEISEKSEIFDDQFSVERPDGSNFTLKIRSTKLEDSAMYFCASRGSGGTEAFFGQGTRLTVV.

This clone has only a few counts. J is TRBJ2-3 and V is TRBV9, with a tentative D call TRBD2 (6 bases). Germline CDR1 reads SGDLS; CDR2 reads YYNGEE. Trimming stripped 0 bases from V and 6 bases from J, with 17 bases between. The CDR3 totals 16 residues. The CDR3 DNA sequence: TGTGCCAGCAGCGTAGTGGGACTCCCCAATCGGGATACGCAGTATTTT. Residues: CASSVVGLPNRDTQYF.

The rearrangement joins TRBV27 to TRBJ1-2; D remains unclear. CDR3 length equals 15 residues. Trimming left V 6 bases short and J 7 bases short, with 21 bases between. CDR1 is MNHEY and CDR2 is SMNVEV in the germline V gene (reference sequence). The CDR3 nucleotides read TGTGCCAGCAGCTCTCAGTCCGACCGACGAGGTGGCTACACCTTC. It is translated as CASSSQSDRRGGYTF.

The chain employs TRBV12-5 and TRBJ2-3, with 11 nucleotides matching TRBD2. This CDR3 has 14 residues. After removal of 5 bases from V and 6 bases from J, the junction contained 4 bases not matched to a gene. Per the germline V gene, CDR1 is LGHNT and CDR2 is FRNRAP. The CDR3 DNA is TGTGCTAGTGGTCTAGCGGGGGGCGGGGATACGCAGTATTTT. This translates into CASGLAGGGDTQYF.

This sequence joins TRBV2 and TRBJ2-3, with D unresolved. Germline lookup yields CDR1 SNHLY and CDR2 FYNNEI. Trimming stripped 5 bases from V and 3 bases from J, with 6 bases between. The CDR3 has 12 residues. CDR3: CASSSGTDTQYF. The CDR3 DNA reads as TGTGCCAGCAGTTCCGGGACAGATACGCAGTATTTT. The full variable domain, completed using reference TRBV2 and TRBJ2-3, is EPEVTQTPSHQVTQMGQEVILRCVPISNHLYFYWYRQILGQKVEFLVSFYNNEISEKSEIFDDQFSVERPDGSNFTLKIRSTKLEDSAMYFCASSSGTDTQYFGPGTRLTVL.

The CDR3 here is CASSNTVSGNTIYF. The CDR3, as DNA: TGTGCCAGCAGCAACACGGTCTCTGGAAACACCATATATTTT. The V call is TRBV27, the J call TRBJ1-3, with D hard to call. Germline values: CDR1 MNHEY, CDR2 SMNVEV (reference sequence). Trimming removed 6 bases from V and 0 bases from J, with 9 bases in between. CDR3 length equals 14 residues.

In its sample, this clone was seen a few times. The J gene is TRBJ2-1, the V gene TRBV10-1; TRBD1 might be the D (6 bases). From germline, CDR1 is WNHNN and CDR2 SYGVQD (reference sequence). The CDR3 has 14 amino acids. Trimming removed 7 bases from V and 7 bases from J, with 17 bases in between. The CDR3 loop reads CASNTGTSRNEQFF. Here the CDR3 DNA reads TGCGCCAGCAATACCGGGACATCTCGGAATGAGCAGTTCTTC.

V and J are TRBV7-9 and TRBJ2-5, with D hard to call. V lost 2 bases, J lost 1 base, and 14 bases lay in between. The CDR3 extends over 16 amino acids. Germline values: CDR1 SEHNR, CDR2 FQNEAQ (reference sequence). The CDR3 nucleotides are TGTGCCAGCAGCTTATTATTCATGGTCGGCCAAGAGACCCAGTACTTC. Translation gives CASSLLFMVGQETQYF. The variable domain in full, completed from reference TRBV7-9 and TRBJ2-5, reads DTGVSQNPRHKITKRGQNVTFRCDPISEHNRLYWYRQTLGQGPEFLTYFQNEAQLEKSRLLSDRFSAERPKGSFSTLEIQRTEQGDSAMYLCASSLLFMVGQETQYFGPGTRLLVL.

The rearrangement joins TRBV5-4 to TRBJ1-1; D unclear. This CDR3 is built from 13 residues. Germline CDR1 SGHNT, CDR2 YYREEE (reference sequence). V was trimmed by 3 bases and J by 1 base, leaving 7 bases between them. DNA of the CDR3: TGTGCCAGCAGCTCCACACGGAACACTGAAGCTTTCTTT. Its protein is CASSSTRNTEAFF.

The V gene is TRBV10-3, the J gene TRBJ2-1; D is uncertain. Germline V gives CDR1 ENHRY, CDR2 SYGVKD. V was cut by 4 bases and J by 3 bases, with 7 bases left in between. This CDR3 has 13 amino acids. CDR3 DNA sequence: TGTGCCATCAGTGGAGACGGCTACAATGAGCAGTTCTTC. Its translation is CAISGDGYNEQFF.

This clone was observed a few times. The CDR3 loop is CASSLVSGPSTGELFF. The CDR3 coding sequence is TGTGCCAGCAGCTTAGTTAGCGGCCCAAGCACCGGGGAGCTGTTTTTT. V usage is TRBV7-8 and J usage is TRBJ2-2; D is possibly TRBD2 (6 bases). The CDR3 contains 16 residues. V lost 1 base and J 4 bases, leaving 13 bases between the germline ends. The germline CDR1 and CDR2 sequences are SGHVS and FQNEAQ.

This sequence joins TRBV19 and TRBJ2-3; TRBD2 agrees at 15 bases. Trimming at V came to 3 bases and at J to 4 bases, leaving 11 bases not matched to a gene. Germline values: CDR1 LNHDA, CDR2 SQIVND (reference sequence). This CDR3 is built from 19 residues. The CDR3 reads CASSMGPWTSGRGSDTQYF. The CDR3 DNA reads TGTGCCAGTAGTATGGGTCCATGGACTAGCGGGAGGGGGTCAGATACGCAGTATTTT. The full variable domain, completed using reference TRBV19 and TRBJ2-3, is DGGITQSPKYLFRKEGQNVTLSCEQNLNHDAMYWYRQDPGQGLRLIYYSQIVNDFQKGDIAEGYSVSREKKESFPLTVTSAQKNPTAFYLCASSMGPWTSGRGSDTQYFGPGTRLTVL.